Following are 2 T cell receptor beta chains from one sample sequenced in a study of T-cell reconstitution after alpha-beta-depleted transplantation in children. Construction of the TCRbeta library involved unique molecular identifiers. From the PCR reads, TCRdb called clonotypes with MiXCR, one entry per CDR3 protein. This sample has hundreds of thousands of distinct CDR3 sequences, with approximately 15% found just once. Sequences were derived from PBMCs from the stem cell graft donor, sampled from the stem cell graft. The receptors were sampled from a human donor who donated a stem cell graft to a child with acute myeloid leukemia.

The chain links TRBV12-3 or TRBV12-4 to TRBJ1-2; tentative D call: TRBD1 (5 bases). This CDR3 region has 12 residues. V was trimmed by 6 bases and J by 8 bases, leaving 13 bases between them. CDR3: CASSTGRKGYTF. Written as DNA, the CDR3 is TGTGCCAGCAGCACGGGACGTAAAGGCTACACCTTC.

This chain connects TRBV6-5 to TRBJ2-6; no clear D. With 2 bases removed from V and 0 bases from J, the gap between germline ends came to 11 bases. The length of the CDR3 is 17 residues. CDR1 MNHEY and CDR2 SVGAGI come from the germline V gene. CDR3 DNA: TGTGCCAGCAGTTACGGGTTCTGGGGCTCTGGGGCCAACGTCCTGACTTTC. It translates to CASSYGFWGSGANVLTF.